This T cell receptor beta chain originates from a study of blood T cell repertoires in COVID-19. Background on the study: Acute and convalescent COVID-19 specimens originated in the United States, Italy and Spain. The analysed material was cDNA or gDNA that came from T cells, B-cell-depleted T cells, or PBMCs.

In the source study's methods: Reference gene primer amplification gave nucleated cell count estimates. Here immunoSEQ multiplex PCR was the method, and the copy in TCRdb shows in-frame clones only, minus some. V and J calls plus clone size are reproduced from that table; the DNA served to infer D and trimming. The sample has 400,000 to 550,000 clones, more than 85% seen once; the top ten hold approximately 4.5%. The V end lost 3 bases, the J end lost 0 bases, and 9 bases lay between the germline ends. This CDR3 has 15 amino acids. CDR1 and CDR2 (germline): ENHRY, SYGVKD. The TCR comes from a woman aged 30 to 39 with acute or convalescent COVID-19. Sequenced sample: peripheral blood. The chain employs TRBV10-3 and TRBJ1-3; D perhaps matches TRBD1 (5 bases). The CDR3 DNA sequence: TGTGCCATCAGTGATCGCCAGGGCTCTGGAAACACCATATATTTT. It encodes CAISDRQGSGNTIYF.